Each of the 19 T cell receptor beta chains below was sequenced from the same sample in a study of glioma-infiltrating T cells after dendritic cell vaccination. Measured with immunoSEQ multiplex PCR; TCRdb has only the in-frame clones, and not every one. Among about 73,000 clones listed, about four fifths were seen once. This specimen was blood, taken before dendritic cell vaccination. Every receptor here comes from a human donor with glioblastoma.

The chain employs TRBV2 and TRBJ2-3; 7 bases match TRBD2. The V and J ends lost 5 bases and 4 bases, in that order; junction bases with no gene match: 9. Germline V CDR1 and CDR2: SNHLY, FYNNEI. CDR3 size: 15 residues. The CDR3 DNA follows: TGTGCCAGCAGTCGCCAGCGGGATAGGGCAGATACGCAGTATTTT. Translated, it gives CASSRQRDRADTQYF.

The chain recombines TRBV7-2 with TRBJ2-7; weak D call: TRBD2 (6 bases). Germline lookup yields CDR1 SGHTA and CDR2 FQGNSA. The CDR3 totals 15 residues. Trimming shortened V by 2 bases and J by 0 bases, and 11 bases separated the two germline ends. CDR3 DNA sequence: TGTGCCAGCAGCTTAAATGGGGGGAGCTCCTACGAGCAGTACTTC. As protein: CASSLNGGSSYEQYF.

This clone was counted once. The chain is built from TRBV28 and TRBJ1-5; 8 nucleotides line up with TRBD1. There are 16 residues in the CDR3. J was trimmed by 4 bases and V by 4 bases; bases with no gene match: 9. Germline V gene sequence: CDR1 MDHEN, CDR2 SYDVKM. The CDR3 spells CASSSFLGQGNQPQHF. DNA for the CDR3: TGTGCCAGCAGTTCTTTCCTTGGACAGGGAAATCAGCCCCAGCATTTT.

This chain links TRBV5-1 with TRBJ2-3; 7 bases agree with TRBD2. This CDR3 is built from 16 residues. Trimming removed 4 bases from V and 2 bases from J; junction bases left unmatched: 10. The germline V gene has CDR1 SGHRS and CDR2 YFSETQ. DNA of the CDR3: TGCGCCAGCAGCAGAGGATCCGGGACTATCACAGATACGCAGTATTTT. Translated, it gives CASSRGSGTITDTQYF.

The chain carries TRBV2 and TRBJ1-1; D call uncertain. Trimming left V 4 bases short and J 1 base short, with 7 bases between. Germline-derived CDR1 and CDR2 are SNHLY and FYNNEI. The CDR3 consists of 13 residues. The DNA for the CDR3 is TGTGCCAGCAGTGGTGTAGCGAACACTGAAGCTTTCTTT. It yields the protein CASSGVANTEAFF. The full variable domain, its missing parts supplied by reference TRBV2 and TRBJ1-1, is EPEVTQTPSHQVTQMGQEVILRCVPISNHLYFYWYRQILGQKVEFLVSFYNNEISEKSEIFDDQFSVERPDGSNFTLKIRSTKLEDSAMYFCASSGVANTEAFFGQGTRLTVV.

This sequence joins TRBV6-5 and TRBJ1-1, with D unresolved. The CDR3 consists of 13 residues. Trimming shortened V by 0 bases and J by 5 bases, and 7 bases separated the two germline ends. CDR1 MNHEY and CDR2 SVGAGI come from the germline V gene. The DNA for the CDR3 is TGTGCCAGCAGTTACTCACTTGGTACTGAAGCTTTCTTT. Its protein product is CASSYSLGTEAFF.

The chain links TRBV5-4 to TRBJ2-1, with TRBD2 as a possible D gene (7 bases). Germline V gene lookup returns CDR1 SGHNT and CDR2 YYREEE (reference sequence). V was shortened by 4 bases and J by 0 bases, with 17 bases between the two germline ends. The CDR3 runs to 17 residues. CDR3 region: CASSRGGRGTSYNEQFF. DNA for the CDR3: TGTGCCAGCAGCCGAGGGGGGCGGGGGACCTCCTACAATGAGCAGTTCTTC.

J is TRBJ1-4 and V is TRBV6-1; D ambiguous. The CDR3 sequence is 14 residues long. The germline gives CDR1 MNHNS, CDR2 SASEGT. V was cut by 4 bases and J by 3 bases, with 9 bases left in between. The CDR3, as DNA: TGTGCCAGCAGTGCTGGAGGGTCTAATGAAAAACTGTTTTTT. Translation gives CASSAGGSNEKLFF.

The V gene is TRBV7-9, the J gene TRBJ2-2; 10 bases align to TRBD1. J lost 4 bases, V lost 8 bases, and 7 bases had no gene match. The germline CDR1 and CDR2 sequences are SEHNR and FQNEAQ (reference sequence). The length of the CDR3 is 15 residues. The CDR3 DNA reads as TGTGCCAGCCGGGACAGGGGCGGAAGCACCGGGGAGCTGTTTTTT. This sequence encodes CASRDRGGSTGELFF.

This chain joins TRBV27 and TRBJ2-1; no clear D. Per the germline V gene, CDR1 is MNHEY and CDR2 is SMNVEV (reference sequence). V dropped 2 bases and J dropped 3 bases, with 5 bases sitting between them. The CDR3 sequence is 13 residues long. CDR3 loop: CASSLRVYNEQFF. CDR3 in DNA: TGTGCCAGCAGTTTACGAGTCTACAATGAGCAGTTCTTC.

The chain links TRBV6-5 to TRBJ1-1; D is perhaps TRBD1 (6 bases). Germline V gene sequence: CDR1 MNHEY, CDR2 SVGAGI. This CDR3 comprises 15 residues. Trimming left V 5 bases short and J 0 bases short, with 13 bases between. CDR3 sequence reads: CASSLNGQLNTEAFF. The DNA of the CDR3 is TGTGCCAGCAGTCTCAATGGACAGCTGAACACTGAAGCTTTCTTT.

The gene calls are TRBV7-9 and TRBJ2-5, with a tentative D call TRBD2 (5 bases). The CDR3 length is 13 residues. Germline lookup yields CDR1 SEHNR and CDR2 FQNEAQ (reference sequence). V was pared by 8 bases and J by 5 bases, with 15 bases between. CDR3 loop: CASRDPLGETQYF. The CDR3, as DNA: TGTGCCAGCCGGGATCCTCTTGGGGAGACCCAGTACTTC.

The chain couples TRBV19 to TRBJ2-5; 11 bases match TRBD2. The V gene's germline CDR1 is LNHDA and CDR2 SQIVND (reference sequence). Germline trimming cut 3 bases from V and 5 bases from J; bases unmatched to any gene: 8. This CDR3 comprises 16 residues. The CDR3 DNA reads as TGTGCCAGTAGTATCTGGCCTAGCGGGGGGTTTGAGACCCAGTACTTC. Amino acids: CASSIWPSGGFETQYF.

This rearrangement joins TRBV6-1 to TRBJ2-7; D gene uncertain. CDR1 is MNHNS, CDR2 SASEGT, per germline. Trimming removed 6 bases at V and 0 bases at J, with 15 bases between. CDR3 length: 15 residues. The CDR3 spells CASSETQTSSYEQYF. In nucleotides, the CDR3 is TGTGCCAGCAGCGAAACTCAGACAAGCTCCTACGAGCAGTACTTC.

The chain joins TRBV25-1 to TRBJ1-6; the D is unclear. CDR3 length: 13 amino acids. Trimming left V 7 bases short and J 8 bases short, with 12 bases between. Germline V CDR1 and CDR2: MGHDK, SYGVNS. Here the CDR3 DNA reads TGTGCCAGCATTGCCCAGGACTATTCACCCCTCCACTTT. Amino acid sequence: CASIAQDYSPLHF.

Points on this clone: One end of the junction varies from germline; a read error may be responsible. CDR3 bases: TGTGCCAGCAGATTGGTGGAGGTCTGGGGACAGAGGCAAGAGACCCAGTACTTC. It specifies CASRLVEVWGQRQETQYF. This chain links TRBV5-8 with TRBJ2-5; 7 bases are shared with TRBD1. The CDR3 covers 18 residues. Per germline, CDR1 SGHTS and CDR2 YDEGEE. The full variable domain, rest sourced from reference TRBV5-8 and TRBJ2-5, is EAGVTQSPTHLIKTRGQQATLRCSPISGHTSVYWYQQALGLGLQFLLWYDEGEERNRGNFPPRFSGRQFPNYSSELNVNALELEDSALYLCASRLVEVWGQRQETQYFGPGTRLLVL.

The chain combines TRBV27 with TRBJ2-7; 9 bases agree with TRBD1. The germline V gene encodes CDR1 MNHEY and CDR2 SMNVEV (reference sequence). This CDR3 contains 14 residues. Germline trimming cut 3 bases from V and 9 bases from J; bases unmatched to any gene: 9. DNA for the CDR3: TGTGCCAGCAGTTTTTCAACAGGGGGCTGGGGGCAGTACTTC. This sequence encodes CASSFSTGGWGQYF.

The chain recombines TRBV6-1 with TRBJ2-3; TRBD2 is a possible D gene (6 bases). CDR1 MNHNS and CDR2 SASEGT come from the germline V gene. This CDR3 has 14 amino acids. The germline V and J ends were trimmed by 10 bases and 0 bases, with 14 bases remaining between them. The CDR3 DNA is TGTGCCACCACGTGGGGGGTTAGCACAGATACGCAGTATTTT. This gives the protein CATTWGVSTDTQYF.

The chain is built from TRBV7-2 and TRBJ2-3; D uncertain. The V end lost 3 bases, the J end lost 2 bases, and 12 bases lay between the germline ends. This CDR3 is built from 15 residues. Germline V CDR1 and CDR2: SGHTA, FQGNSA. CDR3 sequence (DNA): TGTGCCAGCAGCTTTGGCAGGAAACACACAGATACGCAGTATTTT. Translating it yields CASSFGRKHTDTQYF.